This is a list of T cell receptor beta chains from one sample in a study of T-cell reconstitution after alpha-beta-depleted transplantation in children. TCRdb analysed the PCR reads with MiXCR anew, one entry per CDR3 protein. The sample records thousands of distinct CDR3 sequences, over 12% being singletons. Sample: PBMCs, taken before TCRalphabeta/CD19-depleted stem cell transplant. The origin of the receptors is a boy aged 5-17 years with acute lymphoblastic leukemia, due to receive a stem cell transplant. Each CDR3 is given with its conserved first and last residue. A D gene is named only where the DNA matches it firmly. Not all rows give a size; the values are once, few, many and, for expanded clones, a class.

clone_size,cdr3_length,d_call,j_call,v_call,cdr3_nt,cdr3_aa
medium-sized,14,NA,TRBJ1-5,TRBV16,TGTGCCAGCAGCCAAGCGGGGGCCCTTCAGCCCCAGCATTTT,CASSQAGALQPQHF
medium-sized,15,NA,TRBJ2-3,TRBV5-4,TGTGCCAGCAGCTTGTCGGGTGCTAGCACAGATACGCAGTATTTT,CASSLSGASTDTQYF
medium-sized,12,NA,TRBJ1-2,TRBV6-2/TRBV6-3,TGTGCCAGCAGTCAGGCGAACTACGGCTACACCTTC,CASSQANYGYTF
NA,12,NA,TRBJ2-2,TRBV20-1,TGCAGTGCTAGTAAAGGGGCCGGGGAGCTGTTTTTT,CSASKGAGELFF
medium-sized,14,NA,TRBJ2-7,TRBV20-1,TGCAGTGCTAGTGTTTCGGGCGATCAAGGCGAGCAGTACTTC,CSASVSGDQGEQYF
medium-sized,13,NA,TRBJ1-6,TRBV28,TGTGCCAGCAGTTTGTCGGGTGGTTCACCCCTCCACTTT,CASSLSGGSPLHF
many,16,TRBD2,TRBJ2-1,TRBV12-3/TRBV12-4,TGTGCCAGCAGTACCTGGACTAGCGGGAACCACAATGAGCAGTTCTTC,CASSTWTSGNHNEQFF
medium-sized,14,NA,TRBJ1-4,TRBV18,TGTGCCAGCTCACCAAGACAGTTTAATGAAAAACTGTTTTTT,CASSPRQFNEKLFF
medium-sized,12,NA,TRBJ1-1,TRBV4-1,TGCGCCAGCAGCCAAGATCGGGATGGAGCTTTCTTT,CASSQDRDGAFF
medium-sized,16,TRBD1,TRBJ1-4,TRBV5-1,TGCGCCAGCACCGCATCCGGGACAGGTGATGATGAAAAACTGTTTTTT,CASTASGTGDDEKLFF
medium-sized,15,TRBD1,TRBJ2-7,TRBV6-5,TGTGCCAGCAGTTACTCGTGGGACAGTTTCTACGAGCAGTACTTC,CASSYSWDSFYEQYF